This TCR beta chain was sequenced for a study of T cells in tumors and immune-related adverse events (dated by TCRdb to 2020 to 2022). This specimen's treatment or condition label, per the study, means: nivolumab (PD-1 blockade) given before sampling. The DNeasy Blood and Tissue Kit was used to extract DNA from the formalin-fixed paraffin-embedded specimens. Using the immunoSEQ assay, the TCR beta locus was amplified and sequenced, producing bulk TCR Vbeta CDR3 data. The paper's processing steps were these. CDR3s were excluded if they were non-productive, were shorter than 7 amino acids, or did not start with C or end with F/W. Analysis was restricted to specimens with at least 1000 reads, and clonotypes were defined at the amino acid level. Clonality was computed as 1 minus Pielou's evenness. Library sizes were equalized by abundance-weighted random subsampling with replacement, repeated 100 times to report 95% confidence intervals. Repertoire overlap was quantified using the Morisita overlap index, and the top 40 clones per specimen were examined for overlap with the irAE. TCRdb retrieved this table from immuneACCESS and kept in-frame rearrangements only. Not all clones are present; in checked studies, unresolved V genes account for under half, and no reason is known for the remainder. That table is the source of V, J and clone size, and D and trimming were worked out from the DNA. This sample is represented by roughly 5,100 clones; less than 70% of them were singletons. The top ten hold under 6% of the sample.

This clone is medium-sized (0.01 to 0.1%) in terms of sample share. No cognate antigen has been identified for it. No much larger clone is present one base from it, and per-base qualities are unavailable. The clonotype was recovered from a female donor with metastatic renal cell carcinoma. The material sequenced was gut tissue, taken from a patient treated with anti-PD-1 therapy.

The DNA reads TGTGCCAGCAGCTTGAGAGGGGCGGACAATCAGCCCCAGCATTTT. Its translation reads: CASSLRGADNQPQHF. Recombination joined TRBV5-5 with TRBJ1-5; tentative D gene TRBD1, with 5 bases matching. Counted from cysteine to phenylalanine, this CDR3 has 15 amino acids. Left in the record is the CDR3 DNA by itself, 45 bases read in frame from the first base. The germline V gene (reference sequence) specifies SGHKS as CDR1 and YYEKEE as CDR2. Cut back by 1 base and 3 bases, the V and J ends lie 11 bases apart.